Sequencing of this T cell receptor beta chain was carried out in a study of shared clonotypes between healthy human individuals. Study outcomes and limitations: Among donors, sharing of clonotypes was expected to be affected by sequencing depth.

This clone was recorded only once. Its antigen is currently unknown. Every one of the donors was a Caucasian adult that lived in Nashville, Tennessee. CDR3 length equals 15 residues. Germline loops: CDR1 LNHDA, CDR2 SQIVND (reference sequence). V shed 10 bases and J shed 2 bases, with 18 bases lying between them. Input per replicate PCR of unsorted PBMC was approximately 300 ng DNA, corresponding to about 30,000 T cell genomes. In the authors' methods: Junction-only sequences without quality scores came from ImmunoSEQ, so filtering differed. TCRdb keeps only in-frame clones here, not all; method: immunoSEQ multiplex PCR. D and trimming were read from the DNA, whereas the V and J calls and clone size are those reported in that table. This sample has about half a million clones, with over 70% found just once.

Sequencing was done on a sample of PBMCs. V and J are TRBV19 and TRBJ1-5, with TRBD1 as a possible D gene (5 bases). This clonotype was obtained from a woman in her 40s in good health. Some clones in this sample may be carry-over from other donors' samples. The CDR3 sequence: CAIKKSGTGNQPQHF. Here the CDR3 DNA reads TGTGCCATCAAAAAATCCGGGACCGGCAATCAGCCCCAGCATTTT.